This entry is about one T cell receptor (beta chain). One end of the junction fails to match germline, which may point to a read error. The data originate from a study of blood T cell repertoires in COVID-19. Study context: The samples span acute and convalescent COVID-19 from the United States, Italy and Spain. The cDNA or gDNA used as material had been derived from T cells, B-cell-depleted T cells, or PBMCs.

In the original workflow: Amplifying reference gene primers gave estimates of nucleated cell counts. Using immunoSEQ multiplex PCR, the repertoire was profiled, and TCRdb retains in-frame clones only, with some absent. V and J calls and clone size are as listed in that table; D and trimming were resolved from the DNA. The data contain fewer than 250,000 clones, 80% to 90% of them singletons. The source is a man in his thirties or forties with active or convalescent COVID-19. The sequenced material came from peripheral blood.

CDR3 DNA sequence: TGTGCTAGCAGCGCGACAGGCGATACTGGAAACACCATATATTTT. Its protein product is CASSATGDTGNTIYF. V is TRBV7-7 and J is TRBJ1-3, with D perhaps TRBD1 (6 bases). Germline values: CDR1 SSHAT, CDR2 FNYEAQ (reference sequence). The CDR3 spans 15 residues.